The clone carrying this TCR beta chain appeared many times. Its antigen is as yet unknown. Each TCR beta library was made by quantitative 5'-RACE that incorporated molecular barcodes. TCRdb re-analysed the 5' RACE reads in MiXCR, keeping a single row per CDR3 protein. Of about 800,000 distinct CDR3 sequences detected, 12% appear once; the ten largest clones hold roughly 0.51%. Germline values: CDR1 SQVTM, CDR2 ANQGSEA. CDR3 length equals 17 residues. Trimming cost V 8 bases and J 0 bases; bases outside gene matches: 19. The source of the sample is a study of CD8 T cells in ankylosing spondylitis. Notes on the study in general: There were earlier reports of some motif variants in reactive arthritis synovial fluid and blood. The study looked at matched synovial fluid samples from ankylosing spondylitis patients. Disease-linked clones were reported to be significantly enriched there. CD8+ cells made up the disease-linked clones, which were relatively rare in peripheral blood. Ankylosing spondylitis blood seemed to carry a telltale TCR beta motif made of under ten highly homologous variants.

The chain joins TRBV29-1 to TRBJ2-7, with 7 bases lining up with TRBD1. The receptor comes from a male donor with ankylosing spondylitis. Sequenced: blood, either unsorted or a sorted T cell fraction (not recorded which). CDR3: CSTYSLSPGQHSYEQYF. Here the CDR3 DNA reads TGCAGCACCTACTCCCTATCTCCGGGACAGCACTCCTACGAGCAGTACTTC.